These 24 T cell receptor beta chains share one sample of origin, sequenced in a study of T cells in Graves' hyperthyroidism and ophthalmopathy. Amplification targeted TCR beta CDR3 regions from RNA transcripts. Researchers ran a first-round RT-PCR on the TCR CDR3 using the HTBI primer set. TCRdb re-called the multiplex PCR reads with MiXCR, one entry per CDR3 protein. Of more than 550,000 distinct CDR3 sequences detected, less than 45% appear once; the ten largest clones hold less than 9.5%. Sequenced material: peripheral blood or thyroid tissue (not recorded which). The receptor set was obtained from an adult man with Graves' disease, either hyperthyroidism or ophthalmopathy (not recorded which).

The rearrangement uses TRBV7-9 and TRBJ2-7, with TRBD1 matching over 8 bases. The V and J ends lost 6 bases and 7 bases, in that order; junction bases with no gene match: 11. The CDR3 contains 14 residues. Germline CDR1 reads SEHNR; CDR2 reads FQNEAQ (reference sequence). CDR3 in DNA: TGTGCCAGCAGTTTTGCGGGACAGGTGAGGGAGCAGTACTTC. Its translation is CASSFAGQVREQYF.

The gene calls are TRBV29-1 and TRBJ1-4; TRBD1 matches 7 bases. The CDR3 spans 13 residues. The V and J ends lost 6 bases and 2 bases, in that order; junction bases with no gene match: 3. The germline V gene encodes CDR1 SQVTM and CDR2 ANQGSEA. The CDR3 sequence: CSVLTGTNEKLFF. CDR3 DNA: TGCAGCGTCTTGACAGGGACTAATGAAAAACTGTTTTTT.

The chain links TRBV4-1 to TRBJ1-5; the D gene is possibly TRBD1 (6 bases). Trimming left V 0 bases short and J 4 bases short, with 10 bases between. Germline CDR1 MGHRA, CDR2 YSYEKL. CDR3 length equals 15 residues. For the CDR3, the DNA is TGCGCCAGCAGCCAAGATACAGGGTGGAATCAGCCCCAGCATTTT. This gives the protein CASSQDTGWNQPQHF.

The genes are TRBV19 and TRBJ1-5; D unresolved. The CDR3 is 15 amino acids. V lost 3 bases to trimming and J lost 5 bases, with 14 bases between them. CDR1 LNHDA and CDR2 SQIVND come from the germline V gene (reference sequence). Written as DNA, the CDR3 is TGTGCCAGTAGTATCCTGGACCTAACCCATCAGCCCCAGCATTTT. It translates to CASSILDLTHQPQHF.

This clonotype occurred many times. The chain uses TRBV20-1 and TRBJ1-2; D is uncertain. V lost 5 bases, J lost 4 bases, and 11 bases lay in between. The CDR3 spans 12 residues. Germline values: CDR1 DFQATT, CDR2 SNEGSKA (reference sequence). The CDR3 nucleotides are TGCAGTGCTCACCGTGCCCCCTATGGCTACACCTTC. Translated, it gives CSAHRAPYGYTF.

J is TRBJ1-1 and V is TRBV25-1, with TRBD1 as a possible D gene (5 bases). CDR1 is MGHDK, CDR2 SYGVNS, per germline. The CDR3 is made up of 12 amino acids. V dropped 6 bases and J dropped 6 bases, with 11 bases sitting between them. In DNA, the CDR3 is TGTGCCAGCAGACTCCAGGGTGCTGAAGCTTTCTTT. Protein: CASRLQGAEAFF.

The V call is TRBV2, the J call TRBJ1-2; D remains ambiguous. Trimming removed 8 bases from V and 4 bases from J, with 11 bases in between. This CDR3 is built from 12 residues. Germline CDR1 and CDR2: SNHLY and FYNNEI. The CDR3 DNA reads TGTGCCAGCGGGCTGAGCCTCTATGGCTACACCTTC. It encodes CASGLSLYGYTF.

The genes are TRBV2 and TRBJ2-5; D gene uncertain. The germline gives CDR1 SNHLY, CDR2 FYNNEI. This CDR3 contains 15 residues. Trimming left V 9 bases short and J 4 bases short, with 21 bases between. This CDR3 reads CASSPAGPLGETQYF. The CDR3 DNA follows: TGTGCCAGTAGCCCCGCCGGGCCCCTAGGAGAGACCCAGTACTTC.

Here the CDR3 DNA reads TGTGCCAGCAGTTTGCGACCTAACTATGGCTACACCTTC. It specifies CASSLRPNYGYTF. V gene TRBV25-1 combines with J gene TRBJ1-2; no definite D call. The germline CDR1 and CDR2 sequences are MGHDK and SYGVNS. The V gene lost 5 bases and the J gene lost 0 bases, with 7 bases spanning the gap. This CDR3 is built from 13 residues.

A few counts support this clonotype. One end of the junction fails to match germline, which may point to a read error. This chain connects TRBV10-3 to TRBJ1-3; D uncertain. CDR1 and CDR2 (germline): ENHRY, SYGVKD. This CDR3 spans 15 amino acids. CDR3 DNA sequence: TGTGCCAGCAGTCCGCAGGAAAACTTAGGAAACACCATATATTTT. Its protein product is CASSPQENLGNTIYF.

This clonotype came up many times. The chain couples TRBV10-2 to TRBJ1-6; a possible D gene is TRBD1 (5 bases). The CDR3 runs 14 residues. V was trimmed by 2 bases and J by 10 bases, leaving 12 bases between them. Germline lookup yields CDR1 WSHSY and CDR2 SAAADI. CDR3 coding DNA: TGCGCCAGCAGTGAGGGGGGACCGAACTCACCCCTCCACTTT. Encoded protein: CASSEGGPNSPLHF.

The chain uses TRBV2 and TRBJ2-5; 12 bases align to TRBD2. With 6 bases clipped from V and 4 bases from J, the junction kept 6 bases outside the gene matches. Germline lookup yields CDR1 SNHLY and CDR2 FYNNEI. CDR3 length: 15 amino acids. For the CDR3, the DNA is TGTGCCAGCAGCTTCATGGGACTAGCGGGAGAGACCCAGTACTTC. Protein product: CASSFMGLAGETQYF.

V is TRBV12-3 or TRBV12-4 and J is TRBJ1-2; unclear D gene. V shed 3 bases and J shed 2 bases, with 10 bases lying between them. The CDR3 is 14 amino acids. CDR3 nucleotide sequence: TGTGCCAGCAGTTTCGCTACAACCAACTATGGCTACACCTTC. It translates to CASSFATTNYGYTF.

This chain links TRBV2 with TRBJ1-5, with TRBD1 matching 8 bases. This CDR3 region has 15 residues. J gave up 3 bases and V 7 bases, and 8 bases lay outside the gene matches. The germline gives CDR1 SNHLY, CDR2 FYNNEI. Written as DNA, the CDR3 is TGTGCCAGCACTTACGGGACAGGAAACAATCAGCCCCAGCATTTT. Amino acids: CASTYGTGNNQPQHF.

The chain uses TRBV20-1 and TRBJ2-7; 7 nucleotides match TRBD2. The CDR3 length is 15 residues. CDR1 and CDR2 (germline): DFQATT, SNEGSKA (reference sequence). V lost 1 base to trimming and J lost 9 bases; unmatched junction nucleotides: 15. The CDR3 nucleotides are TGCAGTGCTAGAGCGGGAGGCCTTAGCATGGATACGCAGTACTTC. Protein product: CSARAGGLSMDTQYF.

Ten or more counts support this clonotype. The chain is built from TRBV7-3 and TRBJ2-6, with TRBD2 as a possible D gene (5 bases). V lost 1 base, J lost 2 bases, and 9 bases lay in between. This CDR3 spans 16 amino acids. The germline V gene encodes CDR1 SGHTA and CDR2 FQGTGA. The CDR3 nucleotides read TGTGCCAGCAGCTTAATGAGGGCGGCTGGGGCCAACGTCCTGACTTTC. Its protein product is CASSLMRAAGANVLTF.

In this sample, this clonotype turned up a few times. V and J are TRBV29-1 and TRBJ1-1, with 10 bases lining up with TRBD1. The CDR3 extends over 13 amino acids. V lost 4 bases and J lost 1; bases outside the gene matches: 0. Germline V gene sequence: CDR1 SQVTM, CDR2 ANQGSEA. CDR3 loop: CSVGTGGNTEAFF. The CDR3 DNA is TGCAGCGTTGGGACAGGGGGGAACACTGAAGCTTTCTTT. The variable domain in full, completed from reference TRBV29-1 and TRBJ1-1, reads SAVISQKPSRDICQRGTSLTIQCQVDSQVTMMFWYRQQPGQSLTLIATANQGSEATYESGFVIDKFPISRPNLTFSTLTVSNMSPEDSSIYLCSVGTGGNTEAFFGQGTRLTVV.

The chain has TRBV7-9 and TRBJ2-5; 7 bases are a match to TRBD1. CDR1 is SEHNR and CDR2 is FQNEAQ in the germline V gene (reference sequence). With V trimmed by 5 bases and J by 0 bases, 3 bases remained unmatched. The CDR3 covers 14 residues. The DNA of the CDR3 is TGTGCCAGCAGCAACAGGGGCCACCAAGAGACCCAGTACTTC. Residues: CASSNRGHQETQYF.

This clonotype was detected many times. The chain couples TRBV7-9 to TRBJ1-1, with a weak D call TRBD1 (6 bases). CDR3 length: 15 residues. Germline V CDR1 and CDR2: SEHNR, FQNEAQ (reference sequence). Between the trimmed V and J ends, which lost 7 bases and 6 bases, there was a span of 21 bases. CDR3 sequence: CASINIRGLRPEAFF. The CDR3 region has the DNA TGTGCCAGCATCAACATCAGGGGATTGCGCCCTGAAGCTTTCTTT. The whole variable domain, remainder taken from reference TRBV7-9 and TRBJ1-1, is DTGVSQNPRHKITKRGQNVTFRCDPISEHNRLYWYRQTLGQGPEFLTYFQNEAQLEKSRLLSDRFSAERPKGSFSTLEIQRTEQGDSAMYLCASINIRGLRPEAFFGQGTRLTVV.

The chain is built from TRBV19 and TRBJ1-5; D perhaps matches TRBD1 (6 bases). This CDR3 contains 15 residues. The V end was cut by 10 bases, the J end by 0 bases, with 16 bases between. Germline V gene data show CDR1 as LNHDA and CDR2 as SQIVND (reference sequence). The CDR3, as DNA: TGTGCCACCCTGGGACACCTTAATAGCAATCAGCCCCAGCATTTT. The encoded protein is CATLGHLNSNQPQHF.

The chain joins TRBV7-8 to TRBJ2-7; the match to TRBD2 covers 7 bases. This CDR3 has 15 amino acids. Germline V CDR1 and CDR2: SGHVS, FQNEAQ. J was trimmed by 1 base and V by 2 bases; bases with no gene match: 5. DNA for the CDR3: TGTGCCAGCAGCTTACTCCGGGGGGATTCCTACGAGCAGTACTTC. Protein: CASSLLRGDSYEQYF.

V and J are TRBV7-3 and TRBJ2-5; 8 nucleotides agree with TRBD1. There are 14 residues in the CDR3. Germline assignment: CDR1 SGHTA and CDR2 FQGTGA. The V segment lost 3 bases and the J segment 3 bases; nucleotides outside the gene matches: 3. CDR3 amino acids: CASSLRTGKETQYF. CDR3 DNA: TGTGCCAGCAGCTTGCGGACAGGGAAAGAGACCCAGTACTTC.

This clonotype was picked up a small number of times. The chain's CDR3 is CASSRAGQGSGANVLTF. The CDR3 DNA is TGTGCCAGCAGCCGTGCCGGACAGGGTTCTGGGGCCAACGTCCTGACTTTC. The genes are TRBV7-9 and TRBJ2-6; TRBD1 matches at 8 bases. The CDR3 covers 17 residues. After removal of 5 bases from V and 1 base from J, the junction contained 7 bases not matched to a gene. In germline, CDR1 is SEHNR, CDR2 FQNEAQ (reference sequence).

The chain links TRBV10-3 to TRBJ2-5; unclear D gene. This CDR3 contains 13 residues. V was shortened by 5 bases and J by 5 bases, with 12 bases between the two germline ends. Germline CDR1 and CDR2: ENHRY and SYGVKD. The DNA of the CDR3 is TGTGCCATCAGTTACCCGGACCGTGAGACCCAGTACTTC. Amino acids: CAISYPDRETQYF.